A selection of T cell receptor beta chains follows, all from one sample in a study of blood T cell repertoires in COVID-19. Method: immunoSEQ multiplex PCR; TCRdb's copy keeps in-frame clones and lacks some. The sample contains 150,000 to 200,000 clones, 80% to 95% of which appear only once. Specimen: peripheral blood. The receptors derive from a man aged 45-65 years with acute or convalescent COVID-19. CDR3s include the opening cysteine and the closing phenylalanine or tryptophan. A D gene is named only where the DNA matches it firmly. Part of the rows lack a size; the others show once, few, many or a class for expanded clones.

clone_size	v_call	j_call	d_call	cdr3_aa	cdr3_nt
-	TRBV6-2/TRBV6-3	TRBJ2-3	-	CASSLAGLYTQYF	TGTGCCAGCAGCCTTGCGGGCCTTTATACGCAGTATTTT
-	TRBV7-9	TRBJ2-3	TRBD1	CASSLGDRGDDTQYF	TGTGCCAGCAGCTTAGGTGACAGGGGTGACGATACGCAGTATTTT
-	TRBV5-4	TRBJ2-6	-	CASSPGTTTGANVLTF	TGTGCCAGCAGCCCCGGGACAACTACTGGGGCCAACGTCCTGACTTTC
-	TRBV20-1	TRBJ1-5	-	CSARDSGVFHF	TGCAGTGCTAGAGACTCTGGAGTGTTCCATTTT
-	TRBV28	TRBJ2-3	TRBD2	CASSLTGTSGTDTQYF	TGTGCCAGCAGTCTCACCGGGACTAGCGGTACAGATACGCAGTATTTT
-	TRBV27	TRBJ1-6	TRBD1	CASSSQTGSNSPLHF	TGTGCCAGCAGTTCCCAGACAGGGAGTAATTCACCCCTCCACTTT
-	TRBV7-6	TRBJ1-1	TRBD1	CASSQSTGGVTEAFF	TGTGCCAGCAGCCAATCGACAGGGGGCGTCACTGAAGCTTTCTTT
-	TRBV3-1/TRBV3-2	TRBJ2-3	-	CASSQAGSTDTQYF	TGTGCCAGCAGCCAAGCGGGGAGCACAGATACGCAGTATTTT
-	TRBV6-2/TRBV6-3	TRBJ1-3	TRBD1	CASSRQGADSGNTIYF	TGTGCCAGCAGCCGACAGGGCGCCGACTCTGGAAACACCATATATTTT
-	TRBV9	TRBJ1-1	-	CASSVDGTGTNTEAFF	TGTGCCAGCAGCGTAGACGGTACAGGGACGAACACTGAAGCTTTCTTT
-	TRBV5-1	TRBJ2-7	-	CASSLGLDYEQYF	TGCGCCAGCAGCTTGGGACTTGACTACGAGCAGTACTTC
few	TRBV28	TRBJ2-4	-	CASSLSYRVGIQYF	TGTGCCAGCAGTTTAAGTTACAGGGTGGGCATTCAGTACTTC
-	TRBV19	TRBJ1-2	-	CASRGESENLYGYTF	TGTGCCAGTAGAGGAGAATCGGAAAACCTCTATGGCTACACCTTC
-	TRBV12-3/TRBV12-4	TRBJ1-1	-	CASSGEIEAFF	TGTGCCAGCTCGGGGGAGATAGAAGCTTTCTTT
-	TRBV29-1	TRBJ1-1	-	CSVEQVTHEAFF	TGCAGCGTTGAACAGGTGACCCATGAAGCTTTCTTT
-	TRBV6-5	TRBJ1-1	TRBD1	CASSLQGVGTEAFF	TGTGCCAGCAGTCTACAGGGGGTTGGCACTGAAGCTTTCTTT
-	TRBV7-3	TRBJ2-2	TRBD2	CASSSVPSGAGTGELFF	TGTGCCAGCAGCTCTGTTCCTAGCGGGGCCGGCACCGGGGAGCTGTTTTTT
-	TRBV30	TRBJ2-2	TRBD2	CAWRTSGSNTGELFF	TGTGCCTGGAGGACTAGCGGGTCGAACACCGGGGAGCTGTTTTTT
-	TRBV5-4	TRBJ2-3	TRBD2	CASSRPGTSTDTQYF	TGTGCCAGCAGCCGACCCGGGACTAGTACAGATACGCAGTATTTT
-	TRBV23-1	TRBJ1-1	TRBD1	CASTARDREAFF	TGCGCCAGCACCGCACGGGACAGGGAAGCTTTCTTT
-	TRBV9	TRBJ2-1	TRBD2	CASGQLLYTSGIYNEQFF	TGTGCCAGCGGTCAGCTCCTGTATACTAGCGGAATTTACAATGAGCAGTTCTTC
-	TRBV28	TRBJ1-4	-	CASTLHGGVEKLFF	TGTGCCAGCACCTTACACGGGGGGGTTGAAAAACTGTTTTTT
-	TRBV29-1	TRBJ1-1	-	CSVAGIGNTEAFF	TGCAGCGTCGCAGGGATAGGGAACACTGAAGCTTTCTTT
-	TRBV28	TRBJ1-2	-	CASSSTGLGGYTF	TGTGCCAGCAGCTCTACAGGGTTGGGCGGCTACACCTTC
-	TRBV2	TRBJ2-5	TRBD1	CASSERGTGGGETQYF	TGTGCCAGCAGTGAACGAGGGACAGGGGGCGGCGAGACCCAGTACTTC
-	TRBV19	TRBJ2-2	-	CASAQGLVGELFF	TGTGCCAGCGCCCAGGGTTTGGTCGGGGAGCTGTTTTTT
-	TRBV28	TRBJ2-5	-	CASRPGGGETQYF	TGTGCCAGCAGACCAGGGGGAGGAGAGACCCAGTACTTC
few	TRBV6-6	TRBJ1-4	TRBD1	CASSTYRGGNEKLFF	TGTGCCAGCAGTACCTACAGGGGCGGTAATGAAAAACTGTTTTTT
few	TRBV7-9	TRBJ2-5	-	CASSSNGLRETQYF	TGTGCCAGCAGCTCCAACGGACTCCGAGAGACCCAGTACTTC
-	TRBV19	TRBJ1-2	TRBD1	CASSMTGNYGYTF	TGTGCCAGTAGTATGACAGGGAACTATGGCTACACCTTC
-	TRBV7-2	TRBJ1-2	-	CASSLDPGNYGYTF	TGTGCCAGCAGCTTAGATCCAGGGAACTATGGCTACACCTTC
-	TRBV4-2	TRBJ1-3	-	CASSQDSSSGNTIYF	TGTGCCAGCAGCCAAGATAGCAGCTCTGGAAACACCATATATTTT
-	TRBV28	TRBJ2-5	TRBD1	CASSSRTGRTQYF	TGTGCCAGCAGTTCACGGACAGGGCGGACCCAGTACTTC
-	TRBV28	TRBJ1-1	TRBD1	CASSPPRGQAEAFF	TGTGCCAGCAGTCCCCCTAGGGGGCAGGCTGAAGCTTTCTTT
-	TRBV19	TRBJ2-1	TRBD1	CASSMGQGYNEQFF	TGTGCCAGTAGTATGGGACAGGGGTACAATGAGCAGTTCTTC
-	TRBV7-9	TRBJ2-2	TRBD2	CASSVAGVTGELFF	TGTGCCAGCAGCGTGGCGGGGGTCACCGGGGAGCTGTTTTTT
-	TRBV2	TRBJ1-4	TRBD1	CASSGVFGTGEKLFF	TGTGCCAGCAGCGGGGTATTCGGGACAGGCGAAAAACTGTTTTTT
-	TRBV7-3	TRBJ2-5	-	CASSPGQGGVQETQYF	TGTGCCAGCAGCCCTGGACAGGGAGGGGTCCAAGAGACCCAGTACTTC
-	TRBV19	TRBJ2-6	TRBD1	CASSSTGVGANVLTF	TGTGCCAGTAGTAGTACAGGGGTTGGGGCCAACGTCCTGACTTTC
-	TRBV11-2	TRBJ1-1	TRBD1	CASSRLLQGEAFF	TGTGCCAGCAGCCGTCTCCTACAGGGGGAAGCTTTCTTT
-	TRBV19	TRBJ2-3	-	CASSTLGGAGDTQYF	TGTGCCAGTAGTACCCTTGGGGGCGCCGGGGATACGCAGTATTTT
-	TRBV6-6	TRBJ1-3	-	CASSYSDSSGNTIYF	TGTGCCAGCAGTTATTCGGACAGCTCTGGAAACACCATATATTTT
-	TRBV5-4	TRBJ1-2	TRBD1	CASSSTGYGYTF	TGTGCCAGCAGCTCGACAGGGTATGGCTACACCTTC
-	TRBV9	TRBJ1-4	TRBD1	CASSLQGADEKLFF	TGTGCCAGCAGCCTCCAGGGGGCGGACGAAAAACTGTTTTTT
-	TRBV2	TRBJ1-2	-	CASRARESDYGYTF	TGTGCCAGCAGGGCCAGGGAATCGGACTATGGCTACACCTTC
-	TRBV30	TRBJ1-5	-	CAWSVPSGSQPQHF	TGTGCCTGGAGTGTACCCTCCGGGTCCCAGCCCCAGCATTTT
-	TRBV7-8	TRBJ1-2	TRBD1	CASSTRQGLHGYTF	TGTGCCAGCAGCACACGACAGGGATTACATGGCTACACCTTC
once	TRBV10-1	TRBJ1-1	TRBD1	CASSDVPDRGAFF	TGCGCCAGCAGTGATGTTCCGGACAGGGGAGCTTTCTTT
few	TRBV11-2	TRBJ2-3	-	CASSPVYTQYF	TGTGCCAGCAGCCCCGTATATACGCAGTATTTT
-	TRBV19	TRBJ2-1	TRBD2	CASGTSGGGEQFF	TGTGCCAGCGGGACTAGCGGGGGGGGTGAGCAGTTCTTC
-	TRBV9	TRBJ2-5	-	CASGGGAYQETQYF	TGTGCCAGCGGCGGAGGCGCCTACCAAGAGACCCAGTACTTC
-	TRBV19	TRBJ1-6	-	CASTEGIRSSPLHF	TGTGCCAGTACGGAGGGGATAAGAAGTTCACCCCTCCACTTT
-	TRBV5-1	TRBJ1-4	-	CASSLDSSEKLFF	TGCGCCAGCAGCTTGGATTCGTCCGAAAAACTGTTTTTT
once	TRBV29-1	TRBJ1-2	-	CSVEDGLSWGQVYGYTF	TGCAGCGTTGAAGATGGCTTGTCTTGGGGGCAAGTCTATGGCTACACCTTC
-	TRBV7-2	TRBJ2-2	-	CASSLSGTRNTGELFF	TGTGCCAGCAGCTTATCGGGGACAAGGAACACCGGGGAGCTGTTTTTT